The rows below give T cell receptor beta chains drawn from one sample of a study of blood T cell repertoires in COVID-19. The table came from immunoSEQ multiplex PCR; TCRdb's copy has only in-frame clones and leaves some out. The sample gives around 190,000 clones, less than 85% of which show up once; roughly 6.3% is in the top ten. The material sequenced was peripheral blood. The receptor set was obtained from a human donor in a cohort sampled during active COVID-19. Each CDR3 is given with its conserved first and last residue. A D gene is named only where the DNA matches it firmly. Size is stated for part of the rows, as once, few or many counts, or as a class when the clone is expanded.

CDR3 DNA: TGTGCCAGCAGCTCTGACAGGGGGACCTACGAGCAGTACTTC
CDR3 protein: CASSSDRGTYEQYF
D gene: TRBD1
clone size: once
J gene: TRBJ2-7
V gene: TRBV13

CDR3 DNA: TGTGCCAGTACCTCCTCGGGGATGGTCAGCAATCAGCCCCAGCATTTT
CDR3 protein: CASTSSGMVSNQPQHF
D gene: .
clone size: .
J gene: TRBJ1-5
V gene: TRBV19

CDR3 DNA: TGTGCCAGCAGCCCACAGGGGGCGAACACCGGGGAGCTGTTTTTT
CDR3 protein: CASSPQGANTGELFF
D gene: TRBD1
clone size: .
J gene: TRBJ2-2
V gene: TRBV7-3

CDR3 DNA: TGCGCCAGCAGCTTGGCTTTGGGGGAGGGGACTGAAGCTTTCTTT
CDR3 protein: CASSLALGEGTEAFF
D gene: .
clone size: .
J gene: TRBJ1-1
V gene: TRBV5-1

CDR3 DNA: TGTGCCAGCAGTTGGGGAGGGCATAGCAATGAGCAGTTCTTC
CDR3 protein: CASSWGGHSNEQFF
D gene: TRBD2
clone size: .
J gene: TRBJ2-1
V gene: TRBV6-5

CDR3 DNA: TGTGCCAGCAGTGAATCGGAGACAGGGGGAGACACTGAAGCTTTCTTT
CDR3 protein: CASSESETGGDTEAFF
D gene: TRBD1
clone size: .
J gene: TRBJ1-1
V gene: TRBV2

CDR3 DNA: TGTGCCAGCAGCTTACGGGAAGGTGGCTACACCTTC
CDR3 protein: CASSLREGGYTF
D gene: .
clone size: .
J gene: TRBJ1-2
V gene: TRBV7-2

CDR3 DNA: TGTGCCAGCAGTTACGGCAGGGTAAGCACTGAAGCTTTCTTT
CDR3 protein: CASSYGRVSTEAFF
D gene: .
clone size: .
J gene: TRBJ1-1
V gene: TRBV6-2/TRBV6-3

CDR3 DNA: TGTGCCGGCCTGGGGACAGGGACGACTGAAGCTTTCTTT
CDR3 protein: CAGLGTGTTEAFF
D gene: TRBD1
clone size: .
J gene: TRBJ1-1
V gene: TRBV28

CDR3 DNA: TGTGCCAGCAGCTTAGGGGTGGGGGGCACTGAAGCTTTCTTT
CDR3 protein: CASSLGVGGTEAFF
D gene: .
clone size: once
J gene: TRBJ1-1
V gene: TRBV11-2

CDR3 DNA: TGTGCCAGCAGAACGACAGGGGGCATTGGCTACACCTTC
CDR3 protein: CASRTTGGIGYTF
D gene: TRBD1
clone size: .
J gene: TRBJ1-2
V gene: TRBV12-3/TRBV12-4

CDR3 DNA: TGTGCCAGCTCGCGAAACAGGGGGTACCAAGAGACCCAGTACTTC
CDR3 protein: CASSRNRGYQETQYF
D gene: TRBD1
clone size: .
J gene: TRBJ2-5
V gene: TRBV18

CDR3 DNA: TGTGCCATCAAACAGGGGACGTTAACTGAAGCTTTCTTT
CDR3 protein: CAIKQGTLTEAFF
D gene: TRBD1
clone size: .
J gene: TRBJ1-1
V gene: TRBV6-6

CDR3 DNA: TGTGCCAGCAGTGAAAAGACAGGGTCGGGGGATCAGCCCCAGCATTTT
CDR3 protein: CASSEKTGSGDQPQHF
D gene: TRBD1
clone size: .
J gene: TRBJ1-5
V gene: TRBV6-1

CDR3 DNA: TGTGCCACCAGCAGAGATCGCGGGACAGGGGCTTACAATGAGCAGTTCTTC
CDR3 protein: CATSRDRGTGAYNEQFF
D gene: TRBD1
clone size: .
J gene: TRBJ2-1
V gene: TRBV15

CDR3 DNA: TGTGCCAGCAGCCAAGATACAGGGTCGACAGATACGCAGTATTTT
CDR3 protein: CASSQDTGSTDTQYF
D gene: .
clone size: .
J gene: TRBJ2-3
V gene: TRBV4-2

CDR3 DNA: TGCGCCAGCAGCCAGCCCGGCAGAACAGGAAGTCTCTATGGCTACACCTTC
CDR3 protein: CASSQPGRTGSLYGYTF
D gene: .
clone size: .
J gene: TRBJ1-2
V gene: TRBV4-1

CDR3 DNA: TGTGCCAGCAGTGAGGGACAGAACTACGAGCAGTACTTC
CDR3 protein: CASSEGQNYEQYF
D gene: TRBD1
clone size: few
J gene: TRBJ2-7
V gene: TRBV6-1

CDR3 DNA: TGTGCCAGTAGTATGGTGAAGGGGACAGGGCGGACTGAAGCTTTCTTT
CDR3 protein: CASSMVKGTGRTEAFF
D gene: TRBD1
clone size: .
J gene: TRBJ1-1
V gene: TRBV19

CDR3 DNA: TGTGCCAGCAGTTTATGGGGCAGGGCGGTGTCCGGCTACACCTTC
CDR3 protein: CASSLWGRAVSGYTF
D gene: .
clone size: .
J gene: TRBJ1-2
V gene: TRBV27

CDR3 DNA: TGTGCCAGCAGTCTAGCGGGGGGCCTTAATGAGCAGTTCTTC
CDR3 protein: CASSLAGGLNEQFF
D gene: TRBD2
clone size: .
J gene: TRBJ2-1
V gene: TRBV2

CDR3 DNA: TGCGCCAGCAGCTTGGTTGGCAGGGGTACAGATACGCAGTATTTT
CDR3 protein: CASSLVGRGTDTQYF
D gene: .
clone size: .
J gene: TRBJ2-3
V gene: TRBV5-1

CDR3 DNA: TGTGCCAGCAGCACCCGGGGACAGGGATCCACCGGGGAGCTGTTTTTT
CDR3 protein: CASSTRGQGSTGELFF
D gene: TRBD1
clone size: .
J gene: TRBJ2-2
V gene: TRBV9

CDR3 DNA: TGCAGCGTTCTAACTACCGGGAGAATCTATGGCTACACCTTC
CDR3 protein: CSVLTTGRIYGYTF
D gene: .
clone size: .
J gene: TRBJ1-2
V gene: TRBV29-1

CDR3 DNA: TGTGCCAGCAGCCAAGTATCCCAGACATCGAACACTGAAGCTTTCTTT
CDR3 protein: CASSQVSQTSNTEAFF
D gene: .
clone size: .
J gene: TRBJ1-1
V gene: TRBV3-1/TRBV3-2

CDR3 DNA: TGTGCCAGCTCACCAGACCCAGGGGGCCGAACTGAAGCTTTCTTT
CDR3 protein: CASSPDPGGRTEAFF
D gene: TRBD1
clone size: once
J gene: TRBJ1-1
V gene: TRBV18

CDR3 DNA: TGTGCCAGCAGCTTAAACCGGGACAGGGTTTCTGATGAGCAGTTCTTC
CDR3 protein: CASSLNRDRVSDEQFF
D gene: TRBD1
clone size: .
J gene: TRBJ2-1
V gene: TRBV7-8

CDR3 DNA: TGTGCCAGCAGACATAGGACTGAGAACACTGAAGCTTTCTTT
CDR3 protein: CASRHRTENTEAFF
D gene: .
clone size: .
J gene: TRBJ1-1
V gene: TRBV2

CDR3 DNA: TGTGCCAGCGACCTCCCCGGGAGCAATCAGCCCCAGCATTTT
CDR3 protein: CASDLPGSNQPQHF
D gene: .
clone size: .
J gene: TRBJ1-5
V gene: TRBV19

CDR3 DNA: TGCAGTGCTGTCTCCGGGTCTGAGCAGTTCTTC
CDR3 protein: CSAVSGSEQFF
D gene: .
clone size: once
J gene: TRBJ2-1
V gene: TRBV20-1

CDR3 DNA: TGTGCCAGCAGCTTAGGCCGCGGTGTCAGAGACTATGGCTACACCTTC
CDR3 protein: CASSLGRGVRDYGYTF
D gene: .
clone size: once
J gene: TRBJ1-2
V gene: TRBV13

CDR3 DNA: TGTGCCACCGGGACAGGGGGCGAAAAACTGTTTTTT
CDR3 protein: CATGTGGEKLFF
D gene: TRBD1
clone size: .
J gene: TRBJ1-4
V gene: TRBV19

CDR3 DNA: TGTGCCAGCTCACCATTAATAGAGGGCGGCGAGCAGTACTTC
CDR3 protein: CASSPLIEGGEQYF
D gene: .
clone size: .
J gene: TRBJ2-7
V gene: TRBV18

CDR3 DNA: TGCGCCAGCAGCATTACTCCAACAGGGGAAGGGGCCGAGCAGTACTTC
CDR3 protein: CASSITPTGEGAEQYF
D gene: TRBD1
clone size: .
J gene: TRBJ2-7
V gene: TRBV5-1

CDR3 DNA: TGTGCCTCGGGACAGGGGAACTCCTACGAGCAGTACTTC
CDR3 protein: CASGQGNSYEQYF
D gene: TRBD1
clone size: .
J gene: TRBJ2-7
V gene: TRBV30

CDR3 DNA: TGTGCCAGCAGCCTTCTGACAGGGGGCCCTTACGAGCAGTACTTC
CDR3 protein: CASSLLTGGPYEQYF
D gene: TRBD1
clone size: .
J gene: TRBJ2-7
V gene: TRBV7-2

CDR3 DNA: TGCGCCAGCAGCCAAGACAGGGATGCGACAGATACGCAGTATTTT
CDR3 protein: CASSQDRDATDTQYF
D gene: .
clone size: .
J gene: TRBJ2-3
V gene: TRBV4-1

CDR3 DNA: TGTGCCAGCAGTTTAGGAGTCAGCCAGCCCCAGCATTTT
CDR3 protein: CASSLGVSQPQHF
D gene: .
clone size: .
J gene: TRBJ1-5
V gene: TRBV27

CDR3 DNA: TGTGCCAGTAGTATGCCCCAGGGAAATCAGCCCCAGCATTTT
CDR3 protein: CASSMPQGNQPQHF
D gene: .
clone size: .
J gene: TRBJ1-5
V gene: TRBV19

CDR3 DNA: TGTGCCTGGAAAACGAGGGGGTTAGACACTGAAGCTTTCTTT
CDR3 protein: CAWKTRGLDTEAFF
D gene: .
clone size: .
J gene: TRBJ1-1
V gene: TRBV30

CDR3 DNA: TGTGCCAGCAGCGAGGGGACAGCCTTTGCAACTAATGAAAAACTGTTTTTT
CDR3 protein: CASSEGTAFATNEKLFF
D gene: TRBD1
clone size: .
J gene: TRBJ1-4
V gene: TRBV9

CDR3 DNA: TGTGCCAGCAGGGTGGACAGTAACTATGGCTACACCTTC
CDR3 protein: CASRVDSNYGYTF
D gene: .
clone size: .
J gene: TRBJ1-2
V gene: TRBV11-2

CDR3 DNA: TGTGCCAGCAGTGAAAGCCTAGCGGAGTACCAAGAGACCCAGTACTTC
CDR3 protein: CASSESLAEYQETQYF
D gene: TRBD2
clone size: .
J gene: TRBJ2-5
V gene: TRBV2

CDR3 DNA: TGTGCCAGCGGGCGGCGGACTGCCAATCAGCCCCAGCATTTT
CDR3 protein: CASGRRTANQPQHF
D gene: .
clone size: .
J gene: TRBJ1-5
V gene: TRBV6-5

CDR3 DNA: TGCGCCAGCAGCTTGTTTTTTCAGGAAGCAAACACCGGGGAGCTGTTTTTT
CDR3 protein: CASSLFFQEANTGELFF
D gene: .
clone size: .
J gene: TRBJ2-2
V gene: TRBV5-1

CDR3 DNA: TGTGCCAGCAGCCAGCGGGGGGACCGCACAGATACGCAGTATTTT
CDR3 protein: CASSQRGDRTDTQYF
D gene: TRBD2
clone size: .
J gene: TRBJ2-3
V gene: TRBV5-4

CDR3 DNA: TGTGCCAGCAGCTCCGACCCGGGACAGGGAGCTAACTATGGCTACACCTTC
CDR3 protein: CASSSDPGQGANYGYTF
D gene: TRBD1
clone size: .
J gene: TRBJ1-2
V gene: TRBV5-4

CDR3 DNA: TGTGCCAGTACCCTGAACAGGGTGGGAAATGAGCAGTTCTTC
CDR3 protein: CASTLNRVGNEQFF
D gene: .
clone size: .
J gene: TRBJ2-1
V gene: TRBV19

CDR3 DNA: TGTGCCAGTAGCTCAGGGGAGACCCAGTACTTC
CDR3 protein: CASSSGETQYF
D gene: .
clone size: .
J gene: TRBJ2-5
V gene: TRBV19

CDR3 DNA: TGTGCCAGTACCGCGGTGGGGAACACTGAAGCTTTCTTT
CDR3 protein: CASTAVGNTEAFF
D gene: .
clone size: .
J gene: TRBJ1-1
V gene: TRBV19

CDR3 DNA: TGCAGCGTTGACAACGTATTGGGACACGGCTACAATGAGCAGTTCTTC
CDR3 protein: CSVDNVLGHGYNEQFF
D gene: .
clone size: .
J gene: TRBJ2-1
V gene: TRBV29-1